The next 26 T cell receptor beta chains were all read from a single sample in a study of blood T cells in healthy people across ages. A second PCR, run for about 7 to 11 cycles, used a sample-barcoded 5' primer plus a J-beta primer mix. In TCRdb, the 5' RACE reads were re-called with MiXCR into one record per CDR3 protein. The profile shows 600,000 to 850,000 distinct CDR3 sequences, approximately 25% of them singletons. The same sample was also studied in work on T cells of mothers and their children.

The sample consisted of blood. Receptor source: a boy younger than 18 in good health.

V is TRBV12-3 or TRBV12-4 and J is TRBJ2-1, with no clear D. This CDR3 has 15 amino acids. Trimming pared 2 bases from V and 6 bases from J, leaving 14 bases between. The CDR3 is CASSLSPLELNEQFF. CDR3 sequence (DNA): TGTGCCAGCAGTTTAAGCCCGCTGGAGCTCAATGAGCAGTTCTTC.

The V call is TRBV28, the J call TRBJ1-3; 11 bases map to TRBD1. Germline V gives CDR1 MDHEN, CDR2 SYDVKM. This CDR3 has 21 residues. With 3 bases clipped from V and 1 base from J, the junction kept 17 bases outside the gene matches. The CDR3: CASSFSPWGTGGLKSGNTIYF. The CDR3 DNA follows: TGTGCCAGCAGTTTTTCCCCGTGGGGGACAGGGGGACTTAAGTCTGGAAACACCATATATTTT.

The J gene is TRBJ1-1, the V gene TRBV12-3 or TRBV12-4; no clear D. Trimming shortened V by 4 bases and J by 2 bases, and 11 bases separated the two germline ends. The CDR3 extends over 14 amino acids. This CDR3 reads CASSSPLRNTEAFF. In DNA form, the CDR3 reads TGTGCCAGCAGTTCCCCCCTCAGAAACACTGAAGCTTTCTTT.

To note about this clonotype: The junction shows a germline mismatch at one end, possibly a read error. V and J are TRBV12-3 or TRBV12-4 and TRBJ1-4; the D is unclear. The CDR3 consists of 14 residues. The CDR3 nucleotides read TGTGCCAGCAGTGACGAAGAAACTAATGAAAGACTGTTTTTT. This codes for CASSDEETNERLFF.

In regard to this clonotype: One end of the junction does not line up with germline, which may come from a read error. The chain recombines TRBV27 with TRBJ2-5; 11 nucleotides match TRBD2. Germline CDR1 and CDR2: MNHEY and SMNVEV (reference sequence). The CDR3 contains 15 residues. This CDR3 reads CTSSLAGGPVGEQYF. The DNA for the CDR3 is TGTACCAGCAGTTTAGCGGGAGGGCCAGTGGGAGAGCAGTACTTC.

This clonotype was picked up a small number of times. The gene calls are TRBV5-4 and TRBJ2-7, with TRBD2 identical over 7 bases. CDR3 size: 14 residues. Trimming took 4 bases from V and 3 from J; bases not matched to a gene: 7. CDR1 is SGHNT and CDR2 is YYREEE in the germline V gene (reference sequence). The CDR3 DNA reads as TGTGCCAGCAGCGTCCTCGGGGGGAGCTACGAGCAGTACTTC. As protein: CASSVLGGSYEQYF.

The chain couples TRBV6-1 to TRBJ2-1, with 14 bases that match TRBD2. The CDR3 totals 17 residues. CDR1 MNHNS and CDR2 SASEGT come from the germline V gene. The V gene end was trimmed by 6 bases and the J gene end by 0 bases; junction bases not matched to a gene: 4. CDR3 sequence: CASRGTSGGNSYNEQFF. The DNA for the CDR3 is TGTGCCAGCAGGGGGACTAGCGGGGGTAACTCCTACAATGAGCAGTTCTTC.

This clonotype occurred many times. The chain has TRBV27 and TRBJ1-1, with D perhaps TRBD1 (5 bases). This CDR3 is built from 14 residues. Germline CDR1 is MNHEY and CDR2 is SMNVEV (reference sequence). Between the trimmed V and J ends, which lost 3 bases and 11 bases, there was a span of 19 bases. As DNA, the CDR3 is TGTGCCAGCAGTTTTCACGGTACAGGAGAGCCGGCTTTCTTT. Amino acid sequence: CASSFHGTGEPAFF.

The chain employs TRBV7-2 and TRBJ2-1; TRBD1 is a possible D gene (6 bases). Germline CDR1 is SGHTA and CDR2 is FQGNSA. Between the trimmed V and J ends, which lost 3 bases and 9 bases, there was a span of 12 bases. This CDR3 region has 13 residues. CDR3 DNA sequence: TGTGCCAGCAGCTTCCCTCAGGGGATTGAGCAGTTCTTC. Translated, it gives CASSFPQGIEQFF.

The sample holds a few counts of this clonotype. The CDR3 sequence: CSALAGALEEQYF. CDR3 DNA sequence: TGCAGTGCACTAGCGGGAGCTCTAGAAGAGCAGTACTTC. The V and J genes are TRBV20-1 and TRBJ2-7; 11 nucleotides match TRBD2. V dropped 6 bases and J dropped 7; count of bases not matched to a gene: 8. The CDR3 runs to 13 residues. Germline-derived CDR1 and CDR2 are DFQATT and SNEGSKA (reference sequence).

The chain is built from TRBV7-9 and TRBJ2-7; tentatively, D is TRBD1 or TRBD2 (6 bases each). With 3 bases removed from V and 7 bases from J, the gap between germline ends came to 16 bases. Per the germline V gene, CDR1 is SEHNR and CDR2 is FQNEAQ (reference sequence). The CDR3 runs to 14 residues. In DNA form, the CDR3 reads TGTGCCAGCAGCTTTGGGGGGCCCCAGGGTGAGCAGTACTTC. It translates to CASSFGGPQGEQYF.

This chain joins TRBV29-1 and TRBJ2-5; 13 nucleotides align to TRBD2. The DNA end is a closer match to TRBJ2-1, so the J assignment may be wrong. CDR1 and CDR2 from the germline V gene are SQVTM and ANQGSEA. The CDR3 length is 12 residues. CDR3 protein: CSLTSGGLEQFF. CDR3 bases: TGCAGCCTGACTAGCGGGGGGCTCGAGCAGTTCTTC.

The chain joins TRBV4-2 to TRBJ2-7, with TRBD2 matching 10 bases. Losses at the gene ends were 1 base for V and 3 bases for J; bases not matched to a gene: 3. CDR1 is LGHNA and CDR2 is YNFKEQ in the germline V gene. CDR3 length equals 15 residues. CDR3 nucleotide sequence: TGTGCCAGCAGCCAAGGCCGGACTAGCGGCTACGAGCAGTACTTC. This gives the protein CASSQGRTSGYEQYF.

CDR3 protein: CSASVTQSGYTF. The CDR3 nucleotides are TGCAGTGCTAGCGTAACCCAAAGTGGCTACACCTTC. The chain employs TRBV20-1 and TRBJ1-2, with no clear D. Germline CDR1 DFQATT, CDR2 SNEGSKA (reference sequence). The CDR3 runs 12 residues. Between the trimmed V and J ends, which lost 3 bases and 7 bases, there was a span of 12 bases.

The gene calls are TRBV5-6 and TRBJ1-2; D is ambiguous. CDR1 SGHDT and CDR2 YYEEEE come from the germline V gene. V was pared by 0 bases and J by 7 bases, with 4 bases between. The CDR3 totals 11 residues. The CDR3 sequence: CASSLDFGYTF. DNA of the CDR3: TGTGCCAGCAGCTTGGATTTTGGCTACACCTTC.

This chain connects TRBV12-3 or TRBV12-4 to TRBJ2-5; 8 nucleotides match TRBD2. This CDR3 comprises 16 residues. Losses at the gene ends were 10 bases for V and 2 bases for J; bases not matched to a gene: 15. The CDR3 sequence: CATQNIYGTRQETQYF. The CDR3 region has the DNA TGTGCCACCCAAAACATATACGGGACTAGGCAAGAGACCCAGTACTTC.

CDR3 sequence: CASSQETGPTDTQYF. The CDR3 nucleotides read TGTGCCAGCAGTCAGGAGACAGGTCCGACAGATACGCAGTATTTT. The chain recombines TRBV6-5 with TRBJ2-3, with D possibly TRBD1 on 6 matching bases. V was pared by 5 bases and J by 3 bases, with 15 bases between. Germline V CDR1 and CDR2: MNHEY, SVGAGI. There are 15 residues in the CDR3.

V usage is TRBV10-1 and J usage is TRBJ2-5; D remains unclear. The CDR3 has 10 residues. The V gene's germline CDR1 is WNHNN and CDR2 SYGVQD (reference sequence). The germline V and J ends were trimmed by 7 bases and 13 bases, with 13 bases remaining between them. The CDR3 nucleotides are TGCGCCAGCACTAACCGTCCCCGGTACTTC. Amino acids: CASTNRPRYF.

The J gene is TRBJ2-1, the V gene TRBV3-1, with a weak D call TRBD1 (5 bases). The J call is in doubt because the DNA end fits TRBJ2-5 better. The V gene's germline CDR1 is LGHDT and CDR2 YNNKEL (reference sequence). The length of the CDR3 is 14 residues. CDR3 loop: CASSQGGRTETQYF. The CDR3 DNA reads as TGTGCCAGCAGCCAAGGGGGCCGAACAGAGACCCAGTACTTC.

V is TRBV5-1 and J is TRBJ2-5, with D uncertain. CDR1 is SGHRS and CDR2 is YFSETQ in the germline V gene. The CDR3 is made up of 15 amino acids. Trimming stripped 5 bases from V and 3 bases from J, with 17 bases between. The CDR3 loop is CASSHAPGPKETQYF. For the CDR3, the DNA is TGCGCCAGCAGTCACGCCCCCGGGCCAAAAGAGACCCAGTACTTC.

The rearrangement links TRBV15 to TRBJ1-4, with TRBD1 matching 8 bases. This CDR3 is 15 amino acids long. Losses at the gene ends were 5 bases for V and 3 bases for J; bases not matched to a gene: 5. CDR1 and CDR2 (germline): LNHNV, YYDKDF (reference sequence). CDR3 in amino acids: CATSATGGPNEKLFF. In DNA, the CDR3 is TGTGCCACCAGCGCTACAGGGGGGCCTAATGAAAAACTGTTTTTT.

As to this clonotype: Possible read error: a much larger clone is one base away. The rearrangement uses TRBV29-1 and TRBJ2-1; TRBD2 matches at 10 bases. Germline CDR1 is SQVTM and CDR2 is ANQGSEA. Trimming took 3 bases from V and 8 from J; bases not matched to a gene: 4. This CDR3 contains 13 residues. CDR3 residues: CSVDRLAGDEQFF. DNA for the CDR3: TGCAGCGTTGACAGGCTAGCGGGAGATGAGCAGTTCTTC.

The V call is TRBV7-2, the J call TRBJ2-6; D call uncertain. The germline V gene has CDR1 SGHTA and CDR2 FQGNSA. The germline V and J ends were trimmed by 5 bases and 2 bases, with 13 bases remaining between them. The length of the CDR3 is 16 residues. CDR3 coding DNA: TGTGCCAGCAGCAAACAATCCGGCGCTGGGGCCAACGTCCTGACTTTC. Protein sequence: CASSKQSGAGANVLTF.

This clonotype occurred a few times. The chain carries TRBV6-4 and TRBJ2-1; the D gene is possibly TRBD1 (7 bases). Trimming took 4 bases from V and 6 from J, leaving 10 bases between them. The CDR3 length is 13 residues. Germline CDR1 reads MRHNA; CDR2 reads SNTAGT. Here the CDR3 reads CASSGQGGNEQFF. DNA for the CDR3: TGTGCCAGCAGTGGACAGGGAGGCAATGAGCAGTTCTTC.

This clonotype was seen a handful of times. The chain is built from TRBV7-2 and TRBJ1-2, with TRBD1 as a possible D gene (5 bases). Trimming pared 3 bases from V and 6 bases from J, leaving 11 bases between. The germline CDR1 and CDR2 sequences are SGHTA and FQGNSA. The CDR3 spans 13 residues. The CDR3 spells CASSFDKGHGYTF. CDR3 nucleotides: TGTGCCAGCAGCTTCGACAAGGGGCATGGCTACACCTTC.

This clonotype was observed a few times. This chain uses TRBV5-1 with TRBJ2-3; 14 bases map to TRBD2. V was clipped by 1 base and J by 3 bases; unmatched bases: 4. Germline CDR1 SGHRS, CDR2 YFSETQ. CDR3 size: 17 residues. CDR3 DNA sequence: TGCGCCAGCAGCTTGCCGACTAGCGGGGGGGCAACAGATACGCAGTATTTT. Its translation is CASSLPTSGGATDTQYF.